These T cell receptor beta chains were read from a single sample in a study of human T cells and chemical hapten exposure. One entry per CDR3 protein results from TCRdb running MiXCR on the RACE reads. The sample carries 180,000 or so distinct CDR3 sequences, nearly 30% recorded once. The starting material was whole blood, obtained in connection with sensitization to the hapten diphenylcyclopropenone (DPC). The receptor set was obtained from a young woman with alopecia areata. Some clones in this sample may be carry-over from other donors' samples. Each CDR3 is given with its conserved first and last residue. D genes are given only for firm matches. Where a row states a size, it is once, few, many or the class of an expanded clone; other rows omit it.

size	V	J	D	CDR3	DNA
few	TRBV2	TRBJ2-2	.	CASSVVQGGTGELFF	TGTGCCAGCAGTGTGGTACAGGGAGGCACCGGGGAGCTGTTTTTT
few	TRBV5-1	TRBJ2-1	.	CASSLVGALGAYNEQFF	TGCGCCAGCAGCTTGGTAGGGGCGCTGGGAGCTTACAATGAGCAGTTCTTC
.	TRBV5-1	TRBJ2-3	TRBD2	CASSPGLATDTQYF	TGCGCCAGCAGCCCCGGACTAGCGACAGATACGCAGTATTTT
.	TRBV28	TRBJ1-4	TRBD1	CASREEGQGRGKLFF	TGTGCCAGCAGAGAGGAAGGACAGGGAAGAGGAAAACTGTTTTTT
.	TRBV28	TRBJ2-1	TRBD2	CASSSAGLAGNEQFF	TGTGCCAGCAGTTCCGCCGGACTAGCGGGTAATGAGCAGTTCTTC
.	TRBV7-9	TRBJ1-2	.	CASSSSGGGYTF	TGTGCCAGCAGCTCATCCGGGGGGGGCTACACCTTC
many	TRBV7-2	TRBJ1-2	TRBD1	CASSYRGQGTYGYTF	TGTGCCAGCAGCTATAGGGGGCAGGGGACCTATGGCTACACCTTC
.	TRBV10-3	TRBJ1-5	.	CAISESPGGQPQHF	TGTGCCATCAGTGAGTCCCCAGGCGGACAGCCCCAGCATTTT
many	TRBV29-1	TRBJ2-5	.	CSVERQQETQYF	TGCAGCGTTGAGAGGCAGCAAGAGACCCAGTACTTC
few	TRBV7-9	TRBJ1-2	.	CASSLGGNGYTF	TGTGCCAGCAGCTTAGGCGGAAATGGCTACACCTTC
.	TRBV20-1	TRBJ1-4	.	CSAPDRDEKLFF	TGCAGTGCCCCGGACAGAGATGAAAAACTGTTTTTT
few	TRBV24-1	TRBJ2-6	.	CATFNAGANVLTF	TGTGCCACCTTCAATGCTGGGGCCAACGTCCTGACTTTC
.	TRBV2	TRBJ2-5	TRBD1	CASRGWTGGSQETQYF	TGTGCCAGCAGGGGGTGGACAGGGGGCTCACAAGAGACCCAGTACTTC
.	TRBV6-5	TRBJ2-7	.	CASSSPDSYEQYF	TGTGCCAGCAGTTCCCCGGACAGCTACGAGCAGTACTTC
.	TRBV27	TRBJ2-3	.	CASSLSLGTTDTQYF	TGTGCCAGCAGTTTATCGCTGGGGACCACAGATACGCAGTATTTT
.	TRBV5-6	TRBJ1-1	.	CASSLPMNTEAFF	TGTGCCAGCAGCTTGCCCATGAACACTGAAGCTTTCTTT
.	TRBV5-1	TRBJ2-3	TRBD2	CASSLDGRGGDTQYF	TGCGCCAGCAGCTTGGACGGGAGGGGTGGAGATACGCAGTATTTT
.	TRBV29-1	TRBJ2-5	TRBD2	CSVVAGEGQETQYF	TGCAGCGTCGTGGCGGGAGAGGGACAAGAGACCCAGTACTTC
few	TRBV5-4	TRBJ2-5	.	CAGGQNQETQYF	TGTGCCGGTGGACAGAATCAAGAGACCCAGTACTTC
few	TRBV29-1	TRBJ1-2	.	CSGRGENGYTF	TGCAGCGGTAGGGGCGAAAATGGCTACACCTTC
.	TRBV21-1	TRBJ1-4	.	CASSKVEGRGYEKLFF	TGTGCCAGCAGCAAAGTGGAGGGCAGGGGGTACGAAAAACTGTTTTTT
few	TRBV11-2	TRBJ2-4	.	CASSLGERGNIQYF	TGTGCCAGCAGCTTAGGGGAGAGGGGGAACATTCAGTACTTC